Listed here is a single T cell receptor beta chain. The material for each subset, its genomic DNA, was split evenly across several immunoSEQ plates. Produced via immunoSEQ multiplex PCR; TCRdb's table is partial and in-frame only. The sample lists roughly 2.1 million clones; 93% were seen once. CD45RO negativity and positive selection for CCR7 defined naive CD8 cells, a population that excluded terminally differentiated effector memory CD45RA+ cells. There were no recent acute infections or vaccinations among the donors, who were healthy HIV-negative adults. Germline assignment: CDR1 WSHSY and CDR2 SAAADI. V lost 5 bases to trimming and J lost 3 bases; unmatched junction nucleotides: 3. CDR3 size: 14 residues. The data are from a study of shared clonotypes between healthy human individuals. About the study: Each donor's CD4 naive and CD4 memory cells filled three plates apiece, CD8 naive two, and CD8 memory one.

V and J are TRBV10-2 and TRBJ1-5; TRBD1 aligns across 8 bases. Specimen: naive CD8+ T cells from PBMCs. This receptor was identified in a man aged 18 to 35 in good health. Some clones in this sample may be carry-over from other donors' samples. CDR3 sequence (DNA): TGCGCCAGCAGTAAGACAGGGGACAATCAGCCCCAGCATTTT. Its translation: CASSKTGDNQPQHF.